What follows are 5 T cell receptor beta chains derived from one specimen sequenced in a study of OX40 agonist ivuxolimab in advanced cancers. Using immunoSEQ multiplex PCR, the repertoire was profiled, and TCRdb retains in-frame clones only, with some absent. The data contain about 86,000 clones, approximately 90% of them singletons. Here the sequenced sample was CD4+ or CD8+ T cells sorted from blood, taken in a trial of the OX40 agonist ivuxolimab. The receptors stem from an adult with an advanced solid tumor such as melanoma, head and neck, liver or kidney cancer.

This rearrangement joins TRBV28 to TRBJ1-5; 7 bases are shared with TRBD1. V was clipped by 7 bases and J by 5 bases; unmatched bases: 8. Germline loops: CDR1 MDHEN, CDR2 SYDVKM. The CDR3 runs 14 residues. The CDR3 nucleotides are TGTGCCAGCAAGGGGGCAGGCCTTTATCAGCCCCAGCATTTT. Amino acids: CASKGAGLYQPQHF.

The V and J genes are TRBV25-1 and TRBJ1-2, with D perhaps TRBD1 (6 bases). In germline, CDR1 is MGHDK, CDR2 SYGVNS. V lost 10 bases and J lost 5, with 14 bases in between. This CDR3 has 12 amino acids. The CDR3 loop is CATSRTGYGYTF. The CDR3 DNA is TGTGCCACTTCGAGAACAGGGTATGGCTACACCTTC.

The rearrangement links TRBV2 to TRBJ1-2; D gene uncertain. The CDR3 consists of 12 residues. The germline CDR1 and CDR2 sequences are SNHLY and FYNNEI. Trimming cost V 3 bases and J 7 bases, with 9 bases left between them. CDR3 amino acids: CASSEEGGGYTF. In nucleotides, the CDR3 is TGTGCCAGCAGTGAGGAGGGAGGTGGCTACACCTTC.

The CDR3 protein is CASSDTSGGTDTQYF. The CDR3 DNA follows: TGTGCCAGCAGTGACACTAGCGGGGGGACAGATACGCAGTATTTT. The V and J genes are TRBV28 and TRBJ2-3; 12 bases line up with TRBD2. CDR3 size: 15 residues. Trimming at V came to 5 bases and at J to 3 bases, leaving 3 bases not matched to a gene. From germline, CDR1 is MDHEN and CDR2 SYDVKM.

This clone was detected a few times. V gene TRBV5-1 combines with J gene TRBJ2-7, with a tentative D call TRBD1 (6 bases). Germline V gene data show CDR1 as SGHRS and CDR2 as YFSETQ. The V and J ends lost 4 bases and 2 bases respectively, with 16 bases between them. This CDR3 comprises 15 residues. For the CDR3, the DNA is TGCGCCAGCAGCCACCCCGACAGGCCGACCTACGAGCAGTACTTC. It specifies CASSHPDRPTYEQYF.